The 28 T cell receptor beta chains reported below all come from one sample, sequenced in a study of cytomegalovirus exposure and HLA in healthy donors (dated by TCRdb to 2017 to 2019). The method was the immunoSEQ multiplex PCR assay. The table was pulled from immuneACCESS by TCRdb, which kept in-frame rearrangements only. Such tables lose some clones; where checked, under half of the loss comes from unresolved V genes, and the rest has no known cause. The sample table records just under 65,000 clones; 95% of these occur just once. Clones ranked in the top ten supply 6% to 8.5% of the sample. Sequencing was carried out using PBMCs. These receptors were obtained from a woman aged 18-29 years in good health and CMV-seropositive.

The chain carries TRBV5-1 and TRBJ2-1; the match to TRBD2 covers 10 bases. V lost 0 bases and J lost 12; bases outside the gene matches: 9. This CDR3 has 15 residues. Germline CDR1 is SGHRS and CDR2 is YFSETQ. The CDR3 bases are TGCGCCAGCAGCTTGGTCCTAGCGGGGGACCAAGCGCAGTTCTTC. It codes for CASSLVLAGDQAQFF.

This sequence joins TRBV7-2 and TRBJ2-3, with TRBD1 as a possible D gene (5 bases). CDR1 is SGHTA, CDR2 FQGNSA, per germline. Deletions cut 3 bases from V and 4 bases from J, with 17 bases between. This CDR3 is 16 amino acids long. The CDR3 coding sequence is TGTGCCAGCAGCTTGGGGCGGTGGGGTCGGGCAGATACGCAGTATTTT. Its protein is CASSLGRWGRADTQYF.

This rearrangement joins TRBV15 to TRBJ2-7; the D gene is possibly TRBD1 (5 bases). The germline CDR1 and CDR2 sequences are LNHNV and YYDKDF (reference sequence). This CDR3 has 14 residues. Trimming removed 4 bases from V and 2 bases from J, with 12 bases in between. This CDR3 is CATSIRTGAYEQYF. CDR3 bases: TGTGCCACCAGCATCCGAACAGGAGCCTACGAGCAGTACTTC. Full variable domain (remainder filled in from reference TRBV15 and TRBJ2-7): DAMVIQNPRYQVTQFGKPVTLSCSQTLNHNVMYWYQQKSSQAPKLLFHYYDKDFNNEADTPDNFQSRRPNTSFCFLDIRSPGLGDTAMYLCATSIRTGAYEQYFGPGTRLTVT.

This clone was recorded only once. The J gene is TRBJ2-1, the V gene TRBV27; the match to TRBD1 covers 8 bases. Germline CDR1 and CDR2: MNHEY and SMNVEV (reference sequence). The CDR3 has 13 amino acids. After removal of 7 bases from V and 7 bases from J, the junction contained 6 bases not matched to a gene. The CDR3 here is CASTPGGGNEQFF. The CDR3 DNA follows: TGTGCCAGCACCCCAGGGGGCGGAAATGAGCAGTTCTTC.

This chain links TRBV2 with TRBJ1-3, with TRBD1 identical over 7 bases. This CDR3 spans 12 amino acids. Germline CDR1 reads SNHLY; CDR2 reads FYNNEI. V lost 7 bases and J lost 7; bases outside the gene matches: 4. This chain's CDR3 is CASIGTVNTIYF. The CDR3, as DNA: TGTGCCAGCATCGGGACAGTTAACACCATATATTTT.

J is TRBJ2-5 and V is TRBV28, with D maybe TRBD1 (6 bases). Germline assignment: CDR1 MDHEN and CDR2 SYDVKM. V was clipped by 1 base and J by 0 bases, with 12 bases between them. CDR3 length: 16 residues. The CDR3 region has the DNA TGTGCCAGCAGTTTATATAATGGACAGTACCAAGAGACCCAGTACTTC. Translating gives CASSLYNGQYQETQYF.

The chain links TRBV2 to TRBJ1-2, with 7 nucleotides matching TRBD1. V shed 6 bases and J 8 bases; nucleotides not matched to a gene: 6. This CDR3 is built from 12 residues. Germline CDR1 SNHLY, CDR2 FYNNEI. CDR3 region: CASRGDSGGYTF. In DNA, the CDR3 is TGTGCCAGCAGGGGGGACAGTGGGGGCTACACCTTC.

This chain uses TRBV27 with TRBJ2-3; D gene ambiguous. The CDR3 contains 13 residues. Trimming shortened V by 3 bases and J by 3 bases, and 7 bases separated the two germline ends. Germline CDR1 MNHEY, CDR2 SMNVEV (reference sequence). CDR3 bases: TGTGCCAGCAGTTTCGGGTCGACAGATACGCAGTATTTT. Translating gives CASSFGSTDTQYF.

This chain joins TRBV11-2 and TRBJ2-1; TRBD2 might be the D (7 bases). V was clipped by 5 bases and J by 6 bases, with 17 bases between them. The CDR3 totals 15 residues. CDR1 and CDR2 from the germline V gene are SGHAT and FQNNGV. The CDR3 sequence is CASSPEGGATNEQFF. DNA of the CDR3: TGTGCCAGCAGCCCGGAGGGGGGGGCCACCAATGAGCAGTTCTTC.

This chain connects TRBV5-1 to TRBJ2-1; 8 bases are shared with TRBD1. V shed 3 bases, J shed 4 bases, and the junction held 6 bases outside the gene matches. This CDR3 has 15 residues. The germline gives CDR1 SGHRS, CDR2 YFSETQ. CDR3: CASSYGTGTYNEQFF. The CDR3 nucleotides are TGCGCCAGCAGCTACGGGACAGGAACTTACAATGAGCAGTTCTTC.

This clone appeared a single time. The chain recombines TRBV11-2 with TRBJ2-2, with 11 nucleotides matching TRBD2. Trimming removed 5 bases from V and 1 base from J; junction bases left unmatched: 6. CDR3 length: 17 residues. Germline CDR1 reads SGHAT; CDR2 reads FQNNGV. DNA for the CDR3: TGTGCCAGCAGCAGAACTACTAGCGGGAGGAACACCGGGGAGCTGTTTTTT. This codes for CASSRTTSGRNTGELFF.

The V call is TRBV11-2, the J call TRBJ1-3; possibly TRBD1 for D (5 bases). Germline lookup yields CDR1 SGHAT and CDR2 FQNNGV. CDR3 length equals 17 residues. The ends were cut back, 1 base at V and 5 bases at J, with 18 bases in the middle. The CDR3 DNA reads as TGTGCCAGCAGCTTAGCGTCATTTGGGGCCAGGAGAAACACCATATATTTT. Its protein is CASSLASFGARRNTIYF.

This sequence joins TRBV27 and TRBJ2-1; TRBD1 agrees at 9 bases. Germline V gene lookup returns CDR1 MNHEY and CDR2 SMNVEV (reference sequence). This CDR3 is 14 amino acids long. V was pared by 3 bases and J by 4 bases, with 1 base of the junction left unmatched. The CDR3 loop is CASSLDRGYNEQFF. CDR3 nucleotide sequence: TGTGCCAGCAGTTTGGACAGGGGTTACAATGAGCAGTTCTTC.

The CDR3 DNA reads as TGTGCCAGTAGTATTAAGGGGGAGACCCAGTACTTC. Residues: CASSIKGETQYF. The chain couples TRBV19 to TRBJ2-5; a possible D gene is TRBD1 (5 bases). The ends were cut back, 3 bases at V and 5 bases at J, with 7 bases in the middle. Germline CDR1 LNHDA, CDR2 SQIVND (reference sequence). There are 12 residues in the CDR3.

This clone was found once. The chain has TRBV10-1 and TRBJ1-1; D is undetermined. CDR3 length: 14 amino acids. Germline CDR1 is WNHNN and CDR2 is SYGVQD (reference sequence). V gave up 0 bases and J gave up 4 bases, with 9 bases separating them. This CDR3 is CASSESGGPTEAFF. The CDR3 nucleotides are TGCGCCAGCAGTGAGTCAGGAGGTCCCACTGAAGCTTTCTTT.

The rearrangement joins TRBV5-6 to TRBJ1-1; 8 nucleotides align to TRBD1. Germline V gene data show CDR1 as SGHDT and CDR2 as YYEEEE. The CDR3 runs 15 residues. Unmatched junction bases numbered 5, after V lost 0 bases and J lost 4 bases. This chain's CDR3 is CASSLGTGRGTEAFF. CDR3 bases: TGTGCCAGCAGCTTGGGGACAGGGAGAGGCACTGAAGCTTTCTTT. Based on the CDR3 plus reference TRBV5-6 and TRBJ1-1, the full variable domain is DAGVTQSPTHLIKTRGQQVTLRCSPKSGHDTVSWYQQALGQGPQFIFQYYEEEERQRGNFPDRFSGHQFPNYSSELNVNALLLGDSALYLCASSLGTGRGTEAFFGQGTRLTVV.

Concerning this clone itself: One junction end disagrees with the germline gene, perhaps due to a read error. The chain has TRBV7-7 and TRBJ2-5; 8 bases match TRBD1. The CDR3 contains 16 residues. Germline V gene lookup returns CDR1 SSHAT and CDR2 FNYEAQ (reference sequence). CDR3 sequence reads: CASSPNRQGSQETQYF. The CDR3 DNA reads as TGTGCTAGCAGCCCGAACCGACAGGGGAGCCAAGAGACCCAGTACTTC.

This clone has just one count. J is TRBJ2-7 and V is TRBV6-5; 8 bases agree with TRBD2. CDR1 is MNHEY, CDR2 SVGAGI, per germline. The CDR3 loop spans 15 amino acids. J gave up 3 bases and V 6 bases, and 10 bases lay outside the gene matches. CDR3 region: CASSPLFGGGYEQYF. The CDR3 DNA reads TGTGCCAGCAGCCCGCTTTTCGGGGGGGGCTACGAGCAGTACTTC.

The rearrangement links TRBV28 to TRBJ2-1; 10 nucleotides match TRBD2. CDR3 length equals 15 residues. V trimming: 5 bases; J trimming: 3 bases; junction bases outside the gene matches: 4. Germline V CDR1 and CDR2: MDHEN, SYDVKM. In nucleotides, the CDR3 is TGTGCCAGCAGTCAGCGGGGGGGCAGCTACAATGAGCAGTTCTTC. It is translated as CASSQRGGSYNEQFF.

This clone was detected a few times. V gene TRBV7-9 combines with J gene TRBJ2-7; TRBD1 agrees at 7 bases. The germline gives CDR1 SEHNR, CDR2 FQNEAQ (reference sequence). V lost 4 bases and J lost 4; bases outside the gene matches: 7. The CDR3 has 14 residues. The CDR3 is CASSSSTGWYEQYF. CDR3 nucleotide sequence: TGTGCCAGCAGCTCTTCGACAGGGTGGTACGAGCAGTACTTC.

The V gene is TRBV18, the J gene TRBJ1-6, with 7 bases lining up with TRBD1. In germline, CDR1 is KGHSH, CDR2 LQKENI. The ends lost 6 bases at V and 9 bases at J; junction bases unmatched: 5. This CDR3 has 13 residues. Here the CDR3 DNA reads TGTGCCAGCTCCGGGACAGACACTTCACCCCTCCACTTT. It translates to CASSGTDTSPLHF.

The CDR3 reads CASSQDSMAGSWNIQYF. In DNA form, the CDR3 reads TGTGCCAGCAGCCAAGATAGTATGGCAGGGTCTTGGAACATTCAGTACTTC. The J gene is TRBJ2-4, the V gene TRBV4-2; TRBD1 might be the D (5 bases). The ends were cut back, 0 bases at V and 7 bases at J, with 19 bases in the middle. The length of the CDR3 is 17 residues. The germline V gene encodes CDR1 LGHNA and CDR2 YNFKEQ.

The chain links TRBV11-2 to TRBJ2-5, with 9 bases identical to TRBD1. The J call may be in error: the DNA end matches TRBJ2-7 better. The CDR3 runs to 16 residues. The germline V gene has CDR1 SGHAT and CDR2 FQNNGV. CDR3 in DNA: TGTGCCAGCAGACCCTTACGTGGACAGGGGTACTACGAGCAGTACTTC. It specifies CASRPLRGQGYYEQYF.

The V and J genes are TRBV27 and TRBJ1-2, with 9 bases matching TRBD1. V gave up 5 bases and J gave up 8 bases; unmatched junction bases: 12. Germline V CDR1 and CDR2: MNHEY, SMNVEV (reference sequence). The length of the CDR3 is 15 residues. DNA for the CDR3: TGTGCCAGCAGTCCCACTGGGGACAGGGTCTACGGCTACACCTTC. Its translation: CASSPTGDRVYGYTF.

The rearrangement links TRBV15 to TRBJ2-6, with D unresolved. The ends were cut back, 3 bases at V and 3 bases at J, with 12 bases in the middle. Germline loops: CDR1 LNHNV, CDR2 YYDKDF (reference sequence). This CDR3 spans 16 amino acids. The CDR3 reads CATSRPELSGANVLTF. DNA of the CDR3: TGTGCCACCAGCAGGCCGGAGCTGAGTGGGGCCAACGTCCTGACTTTC.

The chain joins TRBV27 to TRBJ1-1; the D is unclear. This CDR3 comprises 14 residues. The V end lost 5 bases, the J end lost 1 base, and 11 bases lay between the germline ends. Per germline, CDR1 MNHEY and CDR2 SMNVEV (reference sequence). CDR3 protein: CASSPREKNTEAFF. DNA of the CDR3: TGTGCCAGCAGTCCAAGGGAGAAGAACACTGAAGCTTTCTTT.

The rearrangement links TRBV28 to TRBJ2-7; D may be TRBD1 (5 bases). This CDR3 spans 15 amino acids. Trimming took off 6 bases at V and 3 bases at J, with 18 bases between the two ends. From germline, CDR1 is MDHEN and CDR2 SYDVKM. CDR3 residues: CASSGPRTGHYEQYF. The CDR3 DNA follows: TGTGCCAGCAGCGGTCCGAGAACAGGCCACTACGAGCAGTACTTC. The complete variable domain, with remaining parts taken from reference TRBV28 and TRBJ2-7, reads DVKVTQSSRYLVKRTGEKVFLECVQDMDHENMFWYRQDPGLGLRLIYFSYDVKMKEKGDIPEGYSVSREKKERFSLILESASTNQTSMYLCASSGPRTGHYEQYFGPGTRLTVT.

The chain recombines TRBV5-1 with TRBJ1-3; the D gene is possibly TRBD1 (6 bases). Germline loops: CDR1 SGHRS, CDR2 YFSETQ. This CDR3 is 16 amino acids long. V was trimmed by 0 bases and J by 1 base, leaving 11 bases between them. Here the CDR3 reads CASSLGQQGSGNTIYF. As DNA, the CDR3 is TGCGCCAGCAGCTTGGGCCAACAGGGTTCTGGAAACACCATATATTTT.